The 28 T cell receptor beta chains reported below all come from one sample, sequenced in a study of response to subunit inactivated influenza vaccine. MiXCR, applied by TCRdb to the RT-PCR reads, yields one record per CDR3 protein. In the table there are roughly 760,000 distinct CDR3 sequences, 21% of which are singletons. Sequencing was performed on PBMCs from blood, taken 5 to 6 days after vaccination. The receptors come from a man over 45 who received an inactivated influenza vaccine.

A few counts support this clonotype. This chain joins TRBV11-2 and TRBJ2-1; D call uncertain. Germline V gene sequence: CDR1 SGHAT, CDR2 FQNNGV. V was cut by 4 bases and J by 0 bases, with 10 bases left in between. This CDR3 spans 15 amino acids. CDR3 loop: CASSSGYSSYNEQFF. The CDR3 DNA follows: TGTGCCAGCAGCTCCGGATACTCCTCCTACAATGAGCAGTTCTTC. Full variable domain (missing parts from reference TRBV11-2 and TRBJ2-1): EAGVAQSPRYKIIEKRQSVAFWCNPISGHATLYWYQQILGQGPKLLIQFQNNGVVDDSQLPKDRFSAERLKGVDSTLKIQPAKLEDSAVYLCASSSGYSSYNEQFFGPGTRLTVL.

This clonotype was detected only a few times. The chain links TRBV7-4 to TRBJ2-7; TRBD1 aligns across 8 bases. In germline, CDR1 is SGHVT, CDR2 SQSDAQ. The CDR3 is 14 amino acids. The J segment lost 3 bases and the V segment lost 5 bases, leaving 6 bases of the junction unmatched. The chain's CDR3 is CASSAAGQGYEQYF. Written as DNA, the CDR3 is TGTGCCAGCAGCGCAGCCGGACAGGGCTACGAGCAGTACTTC.

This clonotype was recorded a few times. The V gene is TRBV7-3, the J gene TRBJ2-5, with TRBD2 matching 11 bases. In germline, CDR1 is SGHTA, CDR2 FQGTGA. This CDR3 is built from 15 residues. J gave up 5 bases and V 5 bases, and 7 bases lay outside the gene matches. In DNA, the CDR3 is TGTGCCAGCAGCCGTAGCGGGAGGGCCGGGGAGACCCAGTACTTC. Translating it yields CASSRSGRAGETQYF.

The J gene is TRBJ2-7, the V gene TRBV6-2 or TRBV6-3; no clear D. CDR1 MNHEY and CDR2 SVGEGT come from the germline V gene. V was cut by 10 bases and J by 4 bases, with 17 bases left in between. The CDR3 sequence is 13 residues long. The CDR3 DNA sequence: TGTGCCACCAAGATATCAGGATGGTACGAGCAGTACTTC. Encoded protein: CATKISGWYEQYF.

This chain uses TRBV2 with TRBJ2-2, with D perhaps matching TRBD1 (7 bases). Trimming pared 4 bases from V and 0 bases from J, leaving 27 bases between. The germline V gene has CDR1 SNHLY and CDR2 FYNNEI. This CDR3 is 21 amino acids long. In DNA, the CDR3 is TGTGCCAGCAGTGTAAAGAGGGGAGGACAGGACCTCATCGCGAACACCGGGGAGCTGTTTTTT. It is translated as CASSVKRGGQDLIANTGELFF.

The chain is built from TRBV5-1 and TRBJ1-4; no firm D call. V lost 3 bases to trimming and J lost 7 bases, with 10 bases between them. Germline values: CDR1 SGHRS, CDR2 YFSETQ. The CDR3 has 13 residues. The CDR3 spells CASSSRDGEKLFF. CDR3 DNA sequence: TGCGCCAGCAGCTCGAGGGATGGTGAAAAACTGTTTTTT.

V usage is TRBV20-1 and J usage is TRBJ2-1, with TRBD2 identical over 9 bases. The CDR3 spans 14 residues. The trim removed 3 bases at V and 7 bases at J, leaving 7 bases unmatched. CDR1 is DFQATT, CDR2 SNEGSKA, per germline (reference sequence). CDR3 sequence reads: CSARISGSENEQFF. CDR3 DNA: TGCAGTGCTAGGATTAGCGGGAGCGAAAATGAGCAGTTCTTC.

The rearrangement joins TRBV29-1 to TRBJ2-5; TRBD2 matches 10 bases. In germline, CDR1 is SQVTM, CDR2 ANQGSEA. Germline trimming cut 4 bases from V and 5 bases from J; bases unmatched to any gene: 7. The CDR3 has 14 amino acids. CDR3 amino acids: CSVGASGSRETQYF. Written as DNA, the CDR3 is TGCAGCGTTGGGGCTAGCGGGAGTCGGGAGACCCAGTACTTC.

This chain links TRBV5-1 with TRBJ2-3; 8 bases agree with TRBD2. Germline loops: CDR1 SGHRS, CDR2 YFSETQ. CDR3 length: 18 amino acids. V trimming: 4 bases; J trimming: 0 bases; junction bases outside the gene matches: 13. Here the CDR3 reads CASSPKTPGGPSTDTQYF. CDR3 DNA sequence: TGCGCCAGCAGCCCCAAGACCCCGGGAGGGCCTAGCACAGATACGCAGTATTTT.

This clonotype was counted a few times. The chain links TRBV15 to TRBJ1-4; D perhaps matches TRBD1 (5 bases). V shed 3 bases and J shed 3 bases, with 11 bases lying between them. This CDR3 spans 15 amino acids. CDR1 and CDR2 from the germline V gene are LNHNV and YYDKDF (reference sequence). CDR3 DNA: TGTGCCACCAGCAGGAAAGGGGATGCTAATGAAAAACTGTTTTTT. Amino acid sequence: CATSRKGDANEKLFF. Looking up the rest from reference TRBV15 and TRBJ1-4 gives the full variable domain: DAMVIQNPRYQVTQFGKPVTLSCSQTLNHNVMYWYQQKSSQAPKLLFHYYDKDFNNEADTPDNFQSRRPNTSFCFLDIRSPGLGDTAMYLCATSRKGDANEKLFFGSGTQLSVL.

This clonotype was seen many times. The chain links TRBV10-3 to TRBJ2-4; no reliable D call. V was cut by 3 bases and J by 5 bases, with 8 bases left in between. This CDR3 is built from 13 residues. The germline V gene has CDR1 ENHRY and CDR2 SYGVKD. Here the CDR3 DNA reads TGTGCCATCAGTGATCACACAGAAAACATTCAGTACTTC. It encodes CAISDHTENIQYF.

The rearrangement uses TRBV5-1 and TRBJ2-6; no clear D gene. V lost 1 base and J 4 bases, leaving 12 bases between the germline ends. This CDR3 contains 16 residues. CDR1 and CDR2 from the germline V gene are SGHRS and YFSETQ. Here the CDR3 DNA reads TGCGCCAGCAGCTTGTCTGCTTCGATGGGGGCCAACGTCCTGACTTTC. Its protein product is CASSLSASMGANVLTF.

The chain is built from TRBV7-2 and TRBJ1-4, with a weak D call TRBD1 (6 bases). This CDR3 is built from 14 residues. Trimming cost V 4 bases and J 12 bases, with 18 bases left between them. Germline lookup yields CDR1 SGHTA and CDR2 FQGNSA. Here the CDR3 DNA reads TGTGCCAGCAGCTGGGACATGAGCCAGAAGCAACTGTTTTTT. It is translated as CASSWDMSQKQLFF.

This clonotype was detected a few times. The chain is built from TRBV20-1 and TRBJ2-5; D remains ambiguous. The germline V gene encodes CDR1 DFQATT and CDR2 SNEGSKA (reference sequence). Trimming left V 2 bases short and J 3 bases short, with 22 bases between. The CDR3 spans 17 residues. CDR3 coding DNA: TGCAGTGCTAGATCTCCTGGAACTACCCTTTTTAAAGAGACCCAGTACTTC. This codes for CSARSPGTTLFKETQYF.

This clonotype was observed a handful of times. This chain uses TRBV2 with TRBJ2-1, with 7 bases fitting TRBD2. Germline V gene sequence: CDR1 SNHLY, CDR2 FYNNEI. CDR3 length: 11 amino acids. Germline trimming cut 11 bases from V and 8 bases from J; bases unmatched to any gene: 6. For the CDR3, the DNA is TGTGCCTCAGCGGCGGGGGATGAGCAGTTCTTC. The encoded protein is CASAAGDEQFF.

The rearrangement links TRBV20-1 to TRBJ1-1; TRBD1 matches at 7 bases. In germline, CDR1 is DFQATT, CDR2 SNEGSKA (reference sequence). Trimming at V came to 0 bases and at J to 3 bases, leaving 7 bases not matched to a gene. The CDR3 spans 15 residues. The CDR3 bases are TGCAGTGCTAGAGATTCGGGCAGGGGGTACACTGAAGCTTTCTTT. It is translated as CSARDSGRGYTEAFF.

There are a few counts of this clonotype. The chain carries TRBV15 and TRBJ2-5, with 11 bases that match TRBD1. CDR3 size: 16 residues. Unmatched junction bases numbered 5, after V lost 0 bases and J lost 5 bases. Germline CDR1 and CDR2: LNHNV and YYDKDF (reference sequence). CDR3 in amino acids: CATSREWTGGAETQYF. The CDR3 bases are TGTGCCACCAGCAGAGAGTGGACAGGGGGCGCGGAGACCCAGTACTTC.

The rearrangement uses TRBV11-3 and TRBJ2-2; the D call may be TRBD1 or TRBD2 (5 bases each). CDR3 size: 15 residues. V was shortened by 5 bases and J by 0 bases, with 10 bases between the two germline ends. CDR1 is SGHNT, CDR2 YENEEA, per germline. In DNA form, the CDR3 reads TGTGCCAGCAGCCCCGGGGCAACGAACACCGGGGAGCTGTTTTTT. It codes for CASSPGATNTGELFF.

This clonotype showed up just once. Written as DNA, the CDR3 is TGCAGTGCTAGTGGCCTAGCGGGACTGGGCAATGAGCAGTTCTTC. Translation gives CSASGLAGLGNEQFF. J is TRBJ2-1 and V is TRBV20-1; TRBD2 agrees at 9 bases. Germline V gene sequence: CDR1 DFQATT, CDR2 SNEGSKA (reference sequence). The length of the CDR3 is 15 residues. Losses at the gene ends were 3 bases for V and 6 bases for J; bases not matched to a gene: 9.

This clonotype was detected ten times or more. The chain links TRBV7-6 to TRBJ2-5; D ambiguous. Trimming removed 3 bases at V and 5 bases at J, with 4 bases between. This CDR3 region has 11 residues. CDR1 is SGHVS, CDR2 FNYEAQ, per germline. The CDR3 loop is CASSFMETQYF. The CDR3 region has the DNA TGTGCCAGCAGCTTTATGGAGACCCAGTACTTC.

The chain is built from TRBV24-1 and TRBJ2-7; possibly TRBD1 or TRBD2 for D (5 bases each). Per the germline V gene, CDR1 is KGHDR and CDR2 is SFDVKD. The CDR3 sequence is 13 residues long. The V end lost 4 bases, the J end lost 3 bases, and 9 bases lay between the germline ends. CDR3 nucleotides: TGTGCCACCAGTGACAGGGACGTCTACGAGCAGTACTTC. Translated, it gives CATSDRDVYEQYF.

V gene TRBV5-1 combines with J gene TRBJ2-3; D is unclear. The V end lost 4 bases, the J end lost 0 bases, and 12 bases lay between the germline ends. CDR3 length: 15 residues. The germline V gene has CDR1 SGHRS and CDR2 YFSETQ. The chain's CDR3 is CASSPVFGSTDTQYF. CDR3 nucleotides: TGCGCCAGCAGCCCCGTCTTCGGGAGCACAGATACGCAGTATTTT.

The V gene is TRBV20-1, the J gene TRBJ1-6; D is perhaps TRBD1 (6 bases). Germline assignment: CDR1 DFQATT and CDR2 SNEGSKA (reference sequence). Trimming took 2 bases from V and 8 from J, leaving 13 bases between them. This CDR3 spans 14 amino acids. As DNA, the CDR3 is TGCAGTGCTAGACCTAGGGGGTTTGATTCACCCCTCCACTTT. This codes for CSARPRGFDSPLHF.

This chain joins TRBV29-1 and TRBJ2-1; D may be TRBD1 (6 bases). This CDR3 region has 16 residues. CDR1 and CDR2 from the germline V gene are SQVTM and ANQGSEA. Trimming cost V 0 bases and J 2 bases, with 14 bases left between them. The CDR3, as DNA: TGCAGCGTTGAAGACCACATCAGGGGACCCTACAATGAGCAGTTCTTC. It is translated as CSVEDHIRGPYNEQFF.

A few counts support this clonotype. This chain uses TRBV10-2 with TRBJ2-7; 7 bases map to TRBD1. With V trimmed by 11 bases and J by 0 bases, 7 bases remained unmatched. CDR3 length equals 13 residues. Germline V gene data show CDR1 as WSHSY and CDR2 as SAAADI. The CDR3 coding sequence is TGCGCCGGCCGGGACAGAGGCTCCTACGAGCAGTACTTC. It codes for CAGRDRGSYEQYF.

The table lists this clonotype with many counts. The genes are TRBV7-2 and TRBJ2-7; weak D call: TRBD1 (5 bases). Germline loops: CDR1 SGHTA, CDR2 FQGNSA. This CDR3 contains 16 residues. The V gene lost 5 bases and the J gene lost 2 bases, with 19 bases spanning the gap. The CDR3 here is CASSPRGRPPTYEQYF. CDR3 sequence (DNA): TGTGCCAGCAGCCCTAGGGGCAGGCCCCCGACCTACGAGCAGTACTTC.

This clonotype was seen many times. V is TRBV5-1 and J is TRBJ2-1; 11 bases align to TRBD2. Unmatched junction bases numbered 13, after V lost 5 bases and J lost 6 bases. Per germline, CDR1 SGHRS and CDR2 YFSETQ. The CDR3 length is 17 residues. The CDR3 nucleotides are TGCGCCAGCAGGGATAGACTAGCGGGATTACTACTCAATGAGCAGTTCTTC. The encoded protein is CASRDRLAGLLLNEQFF. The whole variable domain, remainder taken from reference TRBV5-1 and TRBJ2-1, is KAGVTQTPRYLIKTRGQQVTLSCSPISGHRSVSWYQQTPGQGLQFLFEYFSETQRNKGNFPGRFSGRQFSNSRSEMNVSTLELGDSALYLCASRDRLAGLLLNEQFFGPGTRLTVL.

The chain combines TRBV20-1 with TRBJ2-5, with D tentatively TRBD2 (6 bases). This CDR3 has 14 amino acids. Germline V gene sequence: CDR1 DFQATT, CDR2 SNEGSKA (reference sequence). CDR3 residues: CSASLGLQMETQYF. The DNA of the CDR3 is TGCAGCGCCTCGTTGGGACTGCAAATGGAGACCCAGTACTTC.